This TCR beta chain was recorded in a study of cytomegalovirus exposure and HLA in healthy donors. Vbeta (60) and Jbeta (13) primers were used in the PCR. Generated by immunoSEQ multiplex PCR, the TCRdb table keeps only in-frame clones and is missing some. This table holds under 200,000 clones, approximately 75% found once. V lost 8 bases to trimming and J lost 7 bases; unmatched junction nucleotides: 7. This CDR3 region has 14 residues. CDR1 and CDR2 (germline): SNHLY, FYNNEI. This clone was seen more than once but under ten times. Its specificity is not known. The same CDR3 is also encoded by other DNA sequences in this sample. Points from the study as a whole: The classifier was said to identify cytomegalovirus status with high specificity and sensitivity.

Material: PBMCs. The receptor was isolated from a man in his forties or fifties in good health and CMV-seropositive. This chain joins TRBV2 and TRBJ1-6; 8 bases are a match to TRBD1. The CDR3: CASRTGTANSPLHF. The CDR3 coding sequence is TGTGCCAGCCGGACAGGGACGGCCAATTCACCCCTCCACTTT.